The clone carrying this TCR beta chain was counted between two and nine times. Its antigen is unidentified. These data come from a study of radiation and T cells in renal cell carcinoma. Study in general: Nephrectomy followed 15 Gy stereotactic body radiation by 4 weeks.

Germline lookup yields CDR1 MDHEN and CDR2 SYDVKM. This CDR3 comprises 15 residues. Trimming cost V 5 bases and J 4 bases; bases outside gene matches: 5. TCRdb's copy holds only in-frame clones and misses some; the assay was immunoSEQ multiplex PCR. Among 110,000 to 150,000 clones listed, roughly 80% were seen once. Findings and caveats of the study: Baseline intratumoral clonotype presence is unknown without pretreatment biopsies.

Time point of the sample: baseline pretreatment blood. Documented treatment: 15 Gy SBRT to primary tumor, nephrectomy 4 weeks later. The sequences come from blood, collected from a patient whose treatment included radiotherapy and nephrectomy. The genes are TRBV28 and TRBJ2-7; TRBD2 matches 13 bases. This TCR was recovered from a woman aged 45-59 years with renal cell carcinoma. CDR3 coding DNA: TGTGCCAGCAGTAAACTAGCGGGAGGGCGGTACGAGCAGTACTTC. It encodes CASSKLAGGRYEQYF.